The 5 T cell receptor beta chains in this list originate from one sample, sequenced in a study of naive and memory T cell subsets. An equimolar mix of two oligonucleotides served as the beta constant-region primer for TRBC1 and TRBC2. One entry per CDR3 protein results from TCRdb running MiXCR on the UMI-ligation and nested PCR reads. The data contain tens of thousands of distinct CDR3 sequences, approximately 6.5% of them singletons. Sequencing was performed on central memory CD4+ T cells from blood. Receptors originate from a human donor in good health.

This clonotype showed up many times. V gene TRBV27 combines with J gene TRBJ2-1; possibly TRBD2 for D (6 bases). The CDR3 totals 13 residues. V lost 8 bases to trimming and J lost 4 bases, with 12 bases between them. Germline CDR1 MNHEY, CDR2 SMNVEV (reference sequence). The CDR3 sequence: CASGRDWYNEQFF. CDR3 bases: TGTGCCAGCGGCCGGGACTGGTACAATGAGCAGTTCTTC.

This clonotype showed up just a few times. V gene TRBV24-1 combines with J gene TRBJ2-3, with D perhaps TRBD1 (6 bases). Trimming removed 5 bases from V and 6 bases from J, with 8 bases in between. Germline lookup yields CDR1 KGHDR and CDR2 SFDVKD. The CDR3 consists of 12 residues. The CDR3 loop reads CATSGTGDTQYF. DNA for the CDR3: TGTGCCACCAGTGGTACAGGGGATACGCAGTATTTT.

This clonotype was seen repeatedly, ten times or more. The rearrangement uses TRBV28 and TRBJ1-5; D is undetermined. Germline CDR1 is MDHEN and CDR2 is SYDVKM. The CDR3 length is 14 residues. V shed 6 bases and J shed 3 bases, with 12 bases lying between them. The CDR3 protein is CASSPVHPNQPQHF. CDR3 nucleotide sequence: TGTGCCAGCAGCCCAGTACACCCCAATCAGCCCCAGCATTTT.

This clonotype turned up a few times. The CDR3: CASSPGGTSGYNEQFF. CDR3 coding DNA: TGTGCCAGCAGCCCGGGTGGGACTAGCGGATACAATGAGCAGTTCTTC. The genes are TRBV7-9 and TRBJ2-1; 11 positions agree with TRBD2. The CDR3 has 16 residues. The V gene's germline CDR1 is SEHNR and CDR2 FQNEAQ (reference sequence). V lost 5 bases, J lost 4 bases, and 7 bases stayed unmatched.

Ten or more counts support this clonotype. This sequence joins TRBV7-2 and TRBJ2-1; D is ambiguous. The CDR3 totals 15 residues. V was cut by 0 bases and J by 1 base, with 7 bases left in between. CDR1 is SGHTA, CDR2 FQGNSA, per germline. This CDR3 is CASSLAFASYNEQFF. CDR3 bases: TGTGCCAGCAGCTTAGCATTCGCTTCCTACAATGAGCAGTTCTTC.